What follows are 15 T cell receptor beta chains derived from one specimen sequenced in a study of cytomegalovirus exposure and HLA in healthy donors (dated by TCRdb to the late 2010s). Library preparation was by the immunoSEQ multiplex PCR assay. For the multiplex PCR, a mixture combining 60 forward primers for TCR Vbeta segments and 13 reverse primers for TCR Jbeta segments was used. The immuneACCESS repertoire file appears here via TCRdb, limited to in-frame rearrangements. These files lack a portion of the clones; in checked studies, under half of the deficit traces to unresolved V genes, and the cause of the others is not known. The sample table holds around 150,000 clones, of which about 76% were seen once. The ten largest clones add up to approximately 2% of the sample. Sequenced material: PBMCs. These TCRs come from a female donor in good health and CMV-seronegative.

The V gene is TRBV15, the J gene TRBJ1-5; no clear D. The CDR3 consists of 15 residues. The germline V and J ends were trimmed by 6 bases and 0 bases, with 12 bases remaining between them. Germline CDR1 and CDR2: LNHNV and YYDKDF (reference sequence). CDR3 coding DNA: TGTGCCACCAGAGAGATTCTCAATAGCAATCAGCCCCAGCATTTT. Its protein product is CATREILNSNQPQHF.

This clone was seen once. The rearrangement joins TRBV18 to TRBJ2-4; maybe TRBD1 (5 bases). Germline CDR1 KGHSH, CDR2 LQKENI. V was pared by 3 bases and J by 7 bases, with 16 bases between. The CDR3 contains 15 residues. The CDR3 coding sequence is TGTGCCAGCTCACCGGGATTAACGACAGCCAACATTCAGTACTTC. This translates into CASSPGLTTANIQYF.

This rearrangement joins TRBV5-4 to TRBJ1-3; D is uncertain. V was trimmed by 0 bases and J by 0 bases, leaving 13 bases between them. Germline CDR1 SGHNT, CDR2 YYREEE (reference sequence). The CDR3 runs to 17 residues. This CDR3 is CASSLAGRSFSGNTIYF. DNA of the CDR3: TGTGCCAGCAGCTTGGCGGGTCGCTCATTCTCTGGAAACACCATATATTTT.

This clone has more than one count but fewer than ten. The J gene is TRBJ1-5, the V gene TRBV7-2; unclear D gene. There are 15 residues in the CDR3. V gave up 2 bases and J gave up 1 base, with 9 bases separating them. From germline, CDR1 is SGHTA and CDR2 FQGNSA. CDR3 residues: CASSLSGRSNQPQHF. CDR3 nucleotides: TGTGCCAGCAGCTTATCCGGCAGGAGCAATCAGCCCCAGCATTTT.

The chain employs TRBV30 and TRBJ1-2; 9 bases fit TRBD1. CDR1 is GTSNPN, CDR2 SVGIG, per germline (reference sequence). This CDR3 region has 13 residues. V dropped 4 bases and J dropped 8; count of bases not matched to a gene: 8. CDR3 loop: CAWIGGQGEGYTF. As DNA, the CDR3 is TGTGCCTGGATAGGGGGACAGGGAGAGGGCTACACCTTC. The whole variable domain, filled in from reference TRBV30 and TRBJ1-2, reads SQTIHQWPATLVQPVGSPLSLECTVEGTSNPNLYWYRQAAGRGLQLLFYSVGIGQISSEVPQNLSASRPQDRQFILSSKKLLLSDSGFYLCAWIGGQGEGYTFGSGTRLTVV.

The chain is built from TRBV7-2 and TRBJ1-2, with a weak D call TRBD1 (5 bases). With 5 bases removed from V and 7 bases from J, the gap between germline ends came to 17 bases. The CDR3 sequence is 14 residues long. The V gene's germline CDR1 is SGHTA and CDR2 FQGNSA. The CDR3 DNA sequence: TGTGCCAGCAGCCCCGCGGGGGAGACGGGTGGCTACACCTTC. Its translation is CASSPAGETGGYTF.

The J gene is TRBJ2-7, the V gene TRBV28; TRBD1 might be the D (5 bases). The CDR3 is 13 residues long. Trimming left V 3 bases short and J 2 bases short, with 8 bases between. Germline V gene data show CDR1 as MDHEN and CDR2 as SYDVKM. CDR3 amino acids: CASSLDNTYEQYF. The CDR3 nucleotides read TGTGCCAGCAGTTTGGACAATACCTACGAGCAGTACTTC.

The rearrangement joins TRBV7-9 to TRBJ2-3; 9 nucleotides align to TRBD2. V shed 8 bases, J shed 2 bases, and the junction held 5 bases outside the gene matches. This CDR3 has 14 residues. Germline CDR1 is SEHNR and CDR2 is FQNEAQ (reference sequence). CDR3 loop: CASGSSGNTDTQYF. The CDR3 nucleotides read TGTGCCAGCGGATCTAGCGGGAACACAGATACGCAGTATTTT.

The V and J genes are TRBV10-3 and TRBJ1-3, with D perhaps matching TRBD1 (6 bases). Trimming took 10 bases from V and 0 from J, leaving 10 bases between them. Germline assignment: CDR1 ENHRY and CDR2 SYGVKD. This CDR3 has 13 amino acids. The CDR3 sequence is CASRQASGNTIYF. CDR3 bases: TGTGCCAGCAGACAGGCCTCTGGAAACACCATATATTTT.

This clone was found once. V usage is TRBV11-3 and J usage is TRBJ1-1; perhaps TRBD1 as D (5 bases). Germline V lookup: CDR1 SGHNT, CDR2 YENEEA. This CDR3 contains 13 residues. Between the trimmed V and J ends, which lost 5 bases and 0 bases, there was a span of 7 bases. The CDR3 DNA reads as TGTGCCAGCAGCCGACAGATGAACACTGAAGCTTTCTTT. Translation: CASSRQMNTEAFF.

This clone has more than one count but fewer than ten. The chain is built from TRBV13 and TRBJ2-7, with 7 nucleotides matching TRBD1. Per the germline V gene, CDR1 is PRHDT and CDR2 is FYEKMQ (reference sequence). The CDR3 runs 13 residues. V gave up 2 bases and J gave up 7 bases; unmatched junction bases: 5. Here the CDR3 reads CASSLRQGREQYF. The CDR3, as DNA: TGTGCCAGCAGCTTACGACAGGGTAGGGAGCAGTACTTC.

This rearrangement joins TRBV5-1 to TRBJ1-6; a weak D match, TRBD1 (5 bases). The CDR3 covers 15 residues. Between the trimmed V and J ends, which lost 2 bases and 14 bases, there was a span of 20 bases. From germline, CDR1 is SGHRS and CDR2 YFSETQ. CDR3 protein: CASSLGAEGFMALHF. The CDR3 DNA reads TGCGCCAGCAGCTTAGGGGCGGAGGGTTTCATGGCCCTCCACTTT.

This clone was seen only a few times. The gene calls are TRBV5-1 and TRBJ2-1; D may be TRBD2 (6 bases). CDR1 and CDR2 (germline): SGHRS, YFSETQ. The CDR3 runs to 15 residues. Trimming took off 4 bases at V and 0 bases at J, with 11 bases between the two ends. CDR3 protein: CASSNTGGSYNEQFF. In nucleotides, the CDR3 is TGCGCCAGCAGCAACACCGGGGGCTCCTACAATGAGCAGTTCTTC.

As to this clone: A read error may account for a junction end that differs from germline. The J gene is TRBJ1-2, the V gene TRBV9; the D is unclear. This CDR3 has 13 residues. Germline-derived CDR1 and CDR2 are SGDLS and YYNGEE. CDR3 region: CASGVDEYVGYTF. CDR3 in DNA: TGTGCCAGCGGCGTAGATGAGTACGTGGGCTACACCTTC.

This clone was counted only a few times. The V and J genes are TRBV4-1 and TRBJ2-2; D is ambiguous. This CDR3 spans 13 amino acids. Trimming took 7 bases from V and 0 from J, leaving 6 bases between them. CDR1 and CDR2 from the germline V gene are MGHRA and YSYEKL. The DNA of the CDR3 is TGCGCCAGCAAGCCTACGAACACCGGGGAGCTGTTTTTT. This encodes CASKPTNTGELFF.